Shown below are 24 T cell receptor beta chains from a single sample sequenced in a study of tumor and adjacent non-tumor tissue in lung cancer. This sample's RNA came from whole unsorted tissue. This non-tumor lung sample came from over 3 cm beyond the tumor edge. The library came from three nested PCR rounds adapted from ARM-PCR protocols. TCRdb reprocessed the multiplex PCR reads with MiXCR, giving one entry per CDR3 protein. The sample yields tens of thousands of distinct CDR3 sequences, approximately 71% seen once. The sample comprised distant non-tumor lung tissue. All receptors come from a woman between 45 and 65 years old with non-small cell lung cancer.

Comments on this clonotype: This may stem from a read error, because a much larger clone lies one nucleotide away. V and J are TRBV29-1 and TRBJ1-2; D uncertain. The V end lost 8 bases, the J end lost 4 bases, and 17 bases lay between the germline ends. Germline CDR1 reads SQVTM; CDR2 reads ANQGSEA. The CDR3 totals 13 residues. For the CDR3, the DNA is TGCAGCACCGAACGAGATTGGGGCTATGGCTACACCTTC. The encoded protein is CSTERDWGYGYTF.

Of note for this clonotype: One end of the junction is discordant with germline, which a read error may explain. The chain joins TRBV11-2 to TRBJ2-7; D possibly corresponds to TRBD1 (6 bases). CDR1 and CDR2 (germline): SGHAT, FQNNGV. This CDR3 region has 14 residues. The CDR3 bases are TGTGACAGCTGCTTAAACAGGGATGGTATCGAGCAGTACTTC. The encoded protein is CDSCLNRDGIEQYF.

Of note for this clonotype: A much larger clone differs by one base, so this may be a read error. This CDR3 is missing its conserved last phenylalanine or tryptophan, likely due to a read error. The chain is built from TRBV29-1 and TRBJ1-5, with 7 bases that match TRBD1. The V gene's germline CDR1 is SQVTM and CDR2 ANQGSEA. Trimming at V came to 6 bases and at J to 3 bases, leaving 11 bases not matched to a gene. CDR3 length: 15 amino acids. The CDR3 spells CSVRTGTEYNQPQHS. For the CDR3, the DNA is TGCAGCGTCCGAACCGGGACAGAATACAATCAGCCCCAGCATTCT.

As to this clonotype: Sequence at one end of the junction differs from germline and may be a read error. The rearrangement links TRBV4-1 to TRBJ1-3; possible D gene TRBD1, 6 bases. CDR1 is MGHRA and CDR2 is YSYEKL in the germline V gene. CDR3 size: 16 residues. The CDR3 spells CASGQRGCTSGNTTYF. The CDR3 DNA sequence: TGCGCCAGCGGCCAAAGGGGGTGTACCTCTGGAAACACCACATATTTT.

This clonotype was recorded many times. This chain connects TRBV7-2 to TRBJ2-7, with D hard to call. Trimming stripped 4 bases from V and 4 bases from J, with 11 bases between. CDR3 length: 13 residues. Per the germline V gene, CDR1 is SGHTA and CDR2 is FQGNSA. This CDR3 reads CASSSNPNYEQYF. The CDR3 bases are TGTGCCAGCAGCTCTAACCCAAATTACGAGCAGTACTTC.

Concerning this clonotype: This may stem from a read error, because a much larger clone lies one nucleotide away. The V call is TRBV28, the J call TRBJ1-4, with D maybe TRBD1 (6 bases). Germline V CDR1 and CDR2: MDHEN, SYDVKM. Trimming left V 6 bases short and J 4 bases short, with 15 bases between. This CDR3 spans 15 amino acids. This CDR3 reads CASSRGTTNNEKLFF. The DNA of the CDR3 is TGTGCCAGCAGCCGCGGGACAACAAATAATGAAAAACTGTTTTTT.

The chain recombines TRBV19 with TRBJ2-2; D remains ambiguous. V was cut by 4 bases and J by 1 base, with 10 bases left in between. CDR1 and CDR2 from the germline V gene are LNHDA and SQIVND (reference sequence). This CDR3 is built from 15 residues. The CDR3 sequence: CASSTESLNTGELFF. The CDR3 DNA follows: TGTGCCAGTAGTACAGAGAGCTTGAACACCGGGGAGCTGTTTTTT.

Remarks on this clonotype: This may stem from a read error, because a much larger clone lies one nucleotide away. The rearrangement links TRBV5-4 to TRBJ2-6; the match to TRBD1 covers 9 bases. Germline V gene data show CDR1 as SGHNT and CDR2 as YYREEE (reference sequence). The CDR3 is 16 amino acids. CDR3 in DNA: TGTGGCAGCCGGACAGGGGACTGGTCTGGGGCCAACGTCCTGACTTTC. Translation: CGSRTGDWSGANVLTF. The whole variable domain, filled in from reference TRBV5-4 and TRBJ2-6, reads ETGVTQSPTHLIKTRGQQVTLRCSSQSGHNTVSWYQQALGQGPQFIFQYYREEENGRGNFPPRFSGLQFPNYSSELNVNALELDDSALYLCGSRTGDWSGANVLTFGAGSRLTVL.

A note on this clonotype: At one end, the junction sequence differs from germline, possibly due to a read error. The chain recombines TRBV28 with TRBJ1-1; 9 nucleotides agree with TRBD1. The CDR3 spans 16 residues. CDR1 and CDR2 (germline): MDHEN, SYDVKM. CDR3 bases: TGTGCCAGCAGTGGGGACAGGGTCGGCTCGAACACTAAAGCCTTCTTT. This encodes CASSGDRVGSNTKAFF. Variable domain in full (rest from reference TRBV28 and TRBJ1-1): DVKVTQSSRYLVKRTGEKVFLECVQDMDHENMFWYRQDPGLGLRLIYFSYDVKMKEKGDIPEGYSVSREKKERFSLILESASTNQTSMYLCASSGDRVGSNTKAFFGQGTRLTVV.

This clonotype was counted once. Compared with germline, one end of the junction differs, possibly owing to a read error. J is TRBJ2-3 and V is TRBV11-2; 7 nucleotides match TRBD2. This CDR3 spans 16 amino acids. Germline V gene sequence: CDR1 SGHAT, CDR2 FQNNGV. The CDR3 loop is CTSSLSLAVGMGTQYF. CDR3 nucleotides: TGCACCAGCAGCTTAAGTCTAGCGGTCGGTATGGGTACGCAGTATTTT.

Regarding this clonotype: A read error may account for a junction end that differs from germline. This sequence joins TRBV20-1 and TRBJ2-5, with D unclear. CDR1 is DFQATT and CDR2 is SNEGSKA in the germline V gene (reference sequence). This CDR3 has 14 residues. The CDR3 sequence: CSAQNQAIQETQYF. The CDR3 nucleotides are TGCAGTGCCCAGAACCAAGCGATCCAAGAGACCCAGTATTTC.

This clonotype was detected only a few times. The chain uses TRBV11-2 and TRBJ2-5; D unresolved. V lost 4 bases and J lost 4, with 13 bases in between. This CDR3 is built from 14 residues. Germline CDR1 and CDR2: SGHAT and FQNNGV. Here the CDR3 DNA reads TGTGCCAGCAGCTCCCGGGCCCTAGGAGAGACCCAGTACTTC. As protein: CASSSRALGETQYF.

As concerns this clonotype: Just one base apart from a much larger clone, this may be a read error. The chain is built from TRBV10-3 and TRBJ1-2; 10 bases are a match to TRBD1. The CDR3 contains 15 residues. Germline loops: CDR1 ENHRY, CDR2 SYGVKD. CDR3 protein: CAIGTRQGANYGYAF. CDR3 bases: TGTGCCATCGGTACTCGACAGGGGGCAAACTATGGCTACGCCTTC.

This clonotype was found once. V is TRBV6-6 and J is TRBJ1-2; D unclear. Trimming took 6 bases from V and 11 from J, leaving 25 bases between them. The length of the CDR3 is 15 residues. Germline lookup yields CDR1 MNHNY and CDR2 SVGAGI (reference sequence). CDR3 sequence: CASSSTGASPTGYTF. CDR3 bases: TGTGCCAGCAGCTCAACGGGCGCCAGCCCCACTGGGTACACCTTC.

Regarding this clonotype: The junction shows a germline mismatch at one end, possibly a read error. This chain uses TRBV4-2 with TRBJ2-1; 10 positions match TRBD2. The germline gives CDR1 LGHNA, CDR2 YNFKEQ. The CDR3 totals 17 residues. CDR3 loop: CASGQDSASGSLYKQFF. CDR3 bases: TGTGCCAGCGGCCAAGATTCGGCTAGCGGGAGTTTATATAAGCAGTTCTTC.

J is TRBJ2-3 and V is TRBV7-8, with 13 bases fitting TRBD2. The junction had 9 bases not matched to a gene; V was cut back by 5 bases and J by 4 bases. This CDR3 comprises 17 residues. The germline gives CDR1 SGHVS, CDR2 FQNEAQ. Here the CDR3 DNA reads TGTGCCAGCAGCCTTCGACTAGCGGGAGGCGGGGCAGATACGCAGTATTTT. This gives the protein CASSLRLAGGGADTQYF.

About this clonotype: The junction does not match germline at one end; this may be a read error. This chain uses TRBV12-3 or TRBV12-4 with TRBJ2-7; TRBD2 agrees at 9 bases. This CDR3 contains 16 residues. The CDR3: CASNLAGAGTSYEQYF. As DNA, the CDR3 is TGTGCCAGCAATTTAGCGGGAGCGGGAACTAGCTATGAGCAGTACTTC.

This clonotype was detected a few times. Just one base apart from a much larger clone, this may be a read error. The V gene is TRBV20-1, the J gene TRBJ1-3; D is uncertain. Germline lookup yields CDR1 DFQATT and CDR2 SNEGSKA (reference sequence). The CDR3 runs 15 residues. DNA of the CDR3: TGCAGTGCAAGAAGCCCGACAACGTCGGGAAACACCATACATTTT. The encoded protein is CSARSPTTSGNTIHF.

On this clonotype itself: This could be a read error, since a much larger clone is one nucleotide away. J is TRBJ2-3 and V is TRBV6-5, with TRBD2 matching 7 bases. The CDR3 is 17 amino acids. Germline CDR1 MNHEY, CDR2 SVGAGI. CDR3 loop: CASSHSILLAPEDTQYF. The CDR3 region has the DNA TGTGCCAGCAGTCACTCGATCCTACTAGCGCCGGAGGATACGCAGTATTTT.

As concerns this clonotype: The CDR3 carries no conserved terminal phenylalanine or tryptophan, so it likely arises from a read error. V and J are TRBV28 and TRBJ2-5; TRBD1 aligns across 7 bases. The germline CDR1 and CDR2 sequences are MDHEN and SYDVKM. The CDR3 runs to 17 residues. V was clipped by 2 bases and J by 2 bases; unmatched bases: 11. In nucleotides, the CDR3 is TGTGCCAGCAGTTTACTCCGAGACAGGGTGCTTCAAGAGACCCAGTACTTA. Translating it yields CASSLLRDRVLQETQYL.

Notes on this clonotype: No conserved phenylalanine or tryptophan ends this CDR3, so it is likely a read error. The chain couples TRBV29-1 to TRBJ2-5, with 8 bases lining up with TRBD2. The CDR3 has 15 residues. Germline V CDR1 and CDR2: SQVTM, ANQGSEA. CDR3 residues: CSVVHGSGNGETQYL. The CDR3 DNA sequence: TGCAGTGTTGTTCACGGTAGCGGGAATGGGGAGACCCAGTACTTA.

Regarding this clonotype: The germline gene is not matched at one end of the junction; a read error may be the cause. The chain has TRBV11-2 and TRBJ2-5; D possibly uses TRBD1 or TRBD2 (5 bases each). The CDR3 extends over 15 amino acids. Germline loops: CDR1 SGHAT, CDR2 FQNNGV. The CDR3 region is CASSLGENLQETQHF. The CDR3 DNA reads as TGTGCTAGTAGCTTAGGGGAGAATTTACAAGAGACCCAGCACTTC.

About this clonotype itself: One end of the junction varies from germline; a read error may be responsible. The chain employs TRBV20-1 and TRBJ2-1; 7 positions match TRBD2. Germline CDR1 DFQATT, CDR2 SNEGSKA (reference sequence). The length of the CDR3 is 14 residues. CDR3 residues: CSAAGAVLWNEQFF. CDR3 nucleotides: TGCAGTGCTGCGGGAGCGGTCCTATGGAATGAGCAGTTTTTC.

In regard to this clonotype: The junction does not match germline at one end; this may be a read error. J is TRBJ2-3 and V is TRBV5-4, with D perhaps matching TRBD2 (6 bases). This CDR3 has 16 amino acids. The germline CDR1 and CDR2 sequences are SGHNT and YYREEE (reference sequence). CDR3 sequence (DNA): TGTGTCAGCAGTTTAATGGTTGGAGGGATCGCAGATACGCAGTATTTT. This encodes CVSSLMVGGIADTQYF.